This T cell receptor (beta chain) comes out of a study of T cells in localized non-small cell lung cancer. General observations from the study: Those with higher blood T cell density had longer overall survival. Compared with tumor, uninvolved adjacent lung displayed greater T cell clonality, ranking highest overall. A median of 57 clones ranked among the top 100 in tumor appeared in adjacent lung. Investigators sequenced only a single tumor region, leaving heterogeneity possible.

The CDR3 loop spans 13 amino acids. V lost 8 bases and J 1 base, leaving 9 bases between the germline ends. Germline CDR1 and CDR2: LNHDA and SQIVND (reference sequence). Remarks on this clone: Its target is unknown.

Using immunoSEQ multiplex PCR, the repertoire was profiled, and TCRdb retains in-frame clones only, with some absent. The data contain under 45,000 clones, approximately 80% of them singletons. The sample was PBMCs, taken before any cancer treatment. This chain joins TRBV19 and TRBJ1-5; tentatively, D is TRBD1 (6 bases). The TCR comes from a man aged 40-75 years with stage II lung adenocarcinoma. The DNA of the CDR3 is TGTGCCAGTTGCGACAGGAGCAATCAGCCCCAGCATTTT. This encodes CASCDRSNQPQHF.